Listed below are T cell receptor beta chains from one sample, sequenced in a study of vaccination and CD4 T cells after COVID-19. From the PCR reads, TCRdb called clonotypes with MiXCR, one entry per CDR3 protein. The repertoire holds under 7,500 distinct CDR3 sequences, nearly 70% seen once, with 40% to 50% in the top ten. These receptors lack a known antigen. Sequencing was done on a sample of CD4+ T cells from blood, cultured in vitro. These receptors all come from a human donor who had recovered from COVID-19. The CDR3 runs from the conserved cysteine through the conserved F or W. The order of the fields is clone size, D gene, J gene, V gene, CDR3 protein, CDR3 DNA. D genes are given only for firm matches. Rows give clone size only sometimes, using once, few, many, or a class for an expanded clone.

size: few
D: TRBD1
J: TRBJ2-7
V: TRBV20-1
CDR3: CSARRTGTNEQYF
DNA: TGCAGTGCTCGTCGGACAGGGACGAACGAGCAGTACTTC

size: -
D: -
J: TRBJ1-5
V: TRBV24-1
CDR3: CATSDPNSNQPQHF
DNA: TGTGCCACCAGTGACCCGAATAGCAATCAGCCCCAGCATTTT

size: -
D: -
J: TRBJ1-1
V: TRBV10-3
CDR3: CAIRTGRDTEAFF
DNA: TGTGCCATCAGGACGGGACGGGACACTGAAGCTTTCTTT

size: -
D: -
J: TRBJ2-7
V: TRBV6-1
CDR3: CASRTGASSYEQYF
DNA: TGTGCCAGCAGGACCGGGGCTAGCTCCTACGAGCAGTACTTC

size: few
D: TRBD1
J: TRBJ1-2
V: TRBV7-3
CDR3: CASSQGTGTSYTF
DNA: TGTGCCAGCAGCCAAGGGACAGGCACGAGCTACACCTTC

size: -
D: -
J: TRBJ2-5
V: TRBV20-1
CDR3: CSAPPGSYSEKTQYF
DNA: TGCAGTGCTCCCCCGGGCAGCTATTCGGAGAAGACCCAGTACTTC

size: -
D: -
J: TRBJ2-3
V: TRBV20-1
CDR3: CSAAGPTTDTQYF
DNA: TGCAGTGCCGCGGGCCCTACCACAGATACGCAGTATTTT

size: few
D: TRBD2
J: TRBJ2-1
V: TRBV9
CDR3: CASSPTGLAGGRSYNEQFF
DNA: TGTGCCAGCAGCCCCACGGGACTAGCGGGAGGGCGATCCTACAATGAGCAGTTCTTC

size: -
D: -
J: TRBJ2-5
V: TRBV10-3
CDR3: CAIKKAGSQETQYF
DNA: TGTGCCATCAAGAAGGCGGGCAGTCAAGAGACCCAGTACTTC

size: -
D: TRBD1
J: TRBJ1-2
V: TRBV7-9
CDR3: CASRRQGAEGYTF
DNA: TGTGCCAGCAGGCGCCAGGGGGCGGAGGGCTACACCTTC

size: once
D: -
J: TRBJ1-2
V: TRBV19
CDR3: CASSINGGSIYGYTF
DNA: TGTGCCAGTAGTATTAATGGGGGTTCGATCTATGGCTACACCTTC

size: -
D: TRBD1
J: TRBJ2-5
V: TRBV11-3
CDR3: CASSYGQGVRETQYF
DNA: TGTGCCAGCAGCTACGGACAGGGGGTTAGGGAGACCCAGTACTTC

size: few
D: -
J: TRBJ1-1
V: TRBV7-2
CDR3: CASSLQPNTEAFF
DNA: TGTGCCAGCAGCTTACAGCCGAACACTGAAGCTTTCTTT

size: -
D: TRBD1
J: TRBJ1-2
V: TRBV4-2
CDR3: CASSQDAGQGRSYTF
DNA: TGTGCCAGCAGCCAAGACGCTGGACAGGGACGAAGCTACACCTTC

size: -
D: TRBD2
J: TRBJ2-1
V: TRBV19
CDR3: CASSITSGGWNEQFF
DNA: TGTGCCAGTAGTATTACTAGCGGGGGATGGAATGAGCAGTTCTTC

size: few
D: TRBD2
J: TRBJ2-1
V: TRBV20-1
CDR3: CSAGLAERYNEQFF
DNA: TGCAGTGCTGGACTAGCGGAACGATACAATGAGCAGTTCTTC

size: -
D: TRBD1
J: TRBJ1-1
V: TRBV7-6
CDR3: CASVKGTGGTEAFF
DNA: TGTGCAAGCGTCAAGGGAACAGGGGGCACTGAAGCTTTCTTT

size: -
D: -
J: TRBJ2-3
V: TRBV6-1
CDR3: CASSPVQGPGQYF
DNA: TGTGCCAGCAGCCCGGTACAGGGCCCGGGGCAGTATTTT

size: -
D: -
J: TRBJ2-5
V: TRBV7-2
CDR3: CASTLMTPGETQYF
DNA: TGTGCCAGCACCCTGATGACCCCGGGGGAGACCCAGTACTTC

size: -
D: -
J: TRBJ2-7
V: TRBV20-1
CDR3: CSARANSRTYEQYF
DNA: TGCAGTGCTAGAGCCAATTCCAGAACATACGAGCAGTACTTC

size: once
D: -
J: TRBJ1-6
V: TRBV6-4
CDR3: CASRAGSSYNSPLHF
DNA: TGTGCCAGCAGAGCAGGGAGCTCCTATAATTCACCCCTCCACTTT

size: -
D: -
J: TRBJ2-2
V: TRBV11-3
CDR3: CASSSGLYTGELFF
DNA: TGTGCCAGCAGCTCGGGACTGTACACCGGGGAGCTGTTTTTT

size: -
D: TRBD1
J: TRBJ2-5
V: TRBV30
CDR3: CAGTTGGLETQYF
DNA: TGTGCCGGAACGACAGGGGGTTTGGAGACCCAGTACTTC

size: -
D: TRBD1
J: TRBJ1-1
V: TRBV6-1
CDR3: CASRNPGGKGAFF
DNA: TGTGCCAGCAGGAACCCAGGGGGCAAGGGAGCTTTCTTT

size: few
D: -
J: TRBJ1-1
V: TRBV20-1
CDR3: CSAQRQDSEAFF
DNA: TGCAGTGCTCAGAGACAGGACAGTGAAGCTTTCTTT

size: -
D: -
J: TRBJ2-1
V: TRBV6-5
CDR3: CASSFSPTDYNEQFF
DNA: TGTGCCAGCAGTTTCTCCCCGACGGATTACAATGAGCAGTTCTTC

size: once
D: TRBD2
J: TRBJ2-7
V: TRBV20-1
CDR3: CSGLRTSGDREQYF
DNA: TGCAGTGGCTTGAGGACTAGCGGGGACCGGGAGCAGTACTTC

size: -
D: TRBD2
J: TRBJ2-7
V: TRBV6-5
CDR3: CASSYGRESDEQYF
DNA: TGTGCCAGCAGTTACGGGAGGGAATCTGACGAGCAGTACTTC

size: once
D: TRBD1
J: TRBJ1-2
V: TRBV7-9
CDR3: CASSLSSGTAYVNGYTF
DNA: TGTGCCAGCAGCTTAAGTTCCGGGACAGCTTACGTTAATGGCTACACCTTC

size: -
D: -
J: TRBJ1-1
V: TRBV6-1
CDR3: CASSLTGYTEAFF
DNA: TGTGCCAGCAGCTTAACAGGGTACACTGAAGCTTTCTTT

size: -
D: -
J: TRBJ1-1
V: TRBV4-1
CDR3: CASSQFPGQPNTEAFF
DNA: TGCGCCAGCAGCCAATTTCCGGGACAACCAAACACTGAAGCTTTCTTT

size: -
D: TRBD2
J: TRBJ2-1
V: TRBV20-1
CDR3: CSAQIAGGYQLSYNEQFF
DNA: TGCAGTGCTCAAATAGCGGGGGGGTACCAACTCTCCTACAATGAGCAGTTCTTC

size: -
D: -
J: TRBJ1-2
V: TRBV27
CDR3: CASSRAREYGYTF
DNA: TGTGCCAGCAGTCGGGCCAGAGAATATGGCTACACCTTC

size: -
D: TRBD2
J: TRBJ2-1
V: TRBV20-1
CDR3: CSASGTSGDNEQFF
DNA: TGCAGTGCTAGCGGGACTAGCGGCGACAATGAGCAGTTCTTC

size: -
D: TRBD2
J: TRBJ2-3
V: TRBV2
CDR3: CASSGMGLAGGDTQYF
DNA: TGTGCCAGCAGCGGGATGGGACTAGCGGGAGGAGATACGCAGTATTTT

size: -
D: TRBD2
J: TRBJ2-1
V: TRBV7-3
CDR3: CASSLADEQFF
DNA: TGTGCCAGCAGCCTAGCGGATGAGCAGTTCTTC

size: -
D: TRBD2
J: TRBJ2-2
V: TRBV7-3
CDR3: CASSLRRGGNTGELFF
DNA: TGTGCCAGCAGCTTGCGGCGGGGGGGGAACACCGGGGAGCTGTTTTTT

size: -
D: -
J: TRBJ2-1
V: TRBV7-7
CDR3: CASSLVTLGEQFF
DNA: TGTGCTAGCAGCTTAGTCACCCTAGGTGAGCAGTTCTTC

size: few
D: TRBD1
J: TRBJ1-3
V: TRBV20-1
CDR3: CSARDRGPGNTIYF
DNA: TGCAGTGCTAGAGACAGGGGGCCTGGAAACACCATATATTTT

size: -
D: -
J: TRBJ2-3
V: TRBV20-1
CDR3: CSARDPTRVDTQYF
DNA: TGCAGTGCTAGAGATCCGACGAGGGTAGATACGCAGTATTTT

size: -
D: -
J: TRBJ1-2
V: TRBV7-9
CDR3: CASSLEGDRGYTF
DNA: TGTGCCAGCAGCTTGGAGGGGGATCGAGGCTACACCTTC

size: -
D: -
J: TRBJ2-5
V: TRBV6-1
CDR3: CASSGWGVETQYF
DNA: TGTGCCAGCAGTGGTTGGGGTGTGGAGACCCAGTACTTC